The sequence of this T cell receptor beta chain was determined in a study of PD-1 blockade in classical Hodgkin lymphoma. The study's findings and limits: The baseline diversity of complete responders showed similarity to that of newly diagnosed patients.

Here immunoSEQ multiplex PCR was the method, and the copy in TCRdb shows in-frame clones only, minus some. The data show roughly 32,000 clones, roughly four fifths seen once. Of note for this clone: Antigen unknown.

All patients experienced relapse after autologous stem cell transplantation, and brentuximab vedotin exposure was variable. The starting material was peripheral blood mononuclear cells (PBMCs), obtained at baseline. This sequence originates from a human donor with classical Hodgkin lymphoma.

CDR3 nucleotides: TGTGCCAGCAGCCCCTCATTCTATCAGCCCCAGCATTTT. It yields the protein CASSPSFYQPQHF. The chain has TRBV7-9 and TRBJ1-5, with D uncertain. CDR3 length: 13 amino acids. Germline assignment: CDR1 SEHNR and CDR2 FQNEAQ (reference sequence). Trimming left V 5 bases short and J 5 bases short, with 10 bases between.